Presented here are 21 T cell receptor beta chains from one specimen sequenced in a study of technical replicates of blood from a handful of donors. The repertoire was sequenced with immunoSEQ multiplex PCR; TCRdb's copy has only in-frame clones and lacks some. The sample shows approximately 75,000 clones, 95% to 98% of them seen only once. Sequencing used T cells isolated from PBMCs. Receptors originate from a human donor in good health.

The V and J genes are TRBV29-1 and TRBJ2-5; 7 bases are shared with TRBD1. The CDR3 totals 13 residues. The V and J ends lost 6 bases and 4 bases, in that order; junction bases with no gene match: 8. In germline, CDR1 is SQVTM, CDR2 ANQGSEA. This CDR3 reads CSVDDRVRETQYF. CDR3 DNA sequence: TGCAGCGTCGATGACAGGGTCCGAGAGACCCAGTACTTC.

The genes are TRBV6-1 and TRBJ2-7, with TRBD1 identical over 12 bases. Germline V gene sequence: CDR1 MNHNS, CDR2 SASEGT. The CDR3 totals 15 residues. The junction had 3 bases not matched to a gene; V was cut back by 3 bases and J by 3 bases. The chain's CDR3 is CASSEGQGAIYEQYF. As DNA, the CDR3 is TGTGCCAGCAGTGAGGGACAGGGGGCCATCTACGAGCAGTACTTC.

The rearrangement links TRBV9 to TRBJ2-3, with a weak D call TRBD2 (7 bases). Germline lookup yields CDR1 SGDLS and CDR2 YYNGEE. This CDR3 comprises 17 residues. V was trimmed by 4 bases and J by 0 bases, leaving 18 bases between them. The CDR3 coding sequence is TGTGCCAGCAGCCCCTGGGGGGGACAAAAGAGCACAGATACGCAGTATTTT. As protein: CASSPWGGQKSTDTQYF.

The rearrangement links TRBV6-1 to TRBJ2-3; no firm D call. V was pared by 4 bases and J by 5 bases, with 4 bases between. The length of the CDR3 is 11 residues. CDR1 and CDR2 from the germline V gene are MNHNS and SASEGT. The CDR3: CASSALDTQYF. Written as DNA, the CDR3 is TGTGCCAGCAGTGCTCTAGATACGCAGTATTTT.

V gene TRBV9 combines with J gene TRBJ2-5; 11 bases match TRBD1. After removal of 0 bases from V and 5 bases from J, the junction contained 3 bases not matched to a gene. Germline V gene data show CDR1 as SGDLS and CDR2 as YYNGEE. CDR3 length: 15 amino acids. DNA of the CDR3: TGTGCCAGCAGCGTAGGGGACAGGGGGTCGGAGACCCAGTACTTC. Translating gives CASSVGDRGSETQYF.

The chain carries TRBV9 and TRBJ2-7, with no clear D. The CDR3 covers 15 residues. Germline V gene sequence: CDR1 SGDLS, CDR2 YYNGEE. V lost 0 bases to trimming and J lost 3 bases, with 13 bases between them. The CDR3 DNA reads as TGTGCCAGCAGCGTAGCTCCCCAGTCTGACTACGAGCAGTACTTC. This translates into CASSVAPQSDYEQYF. Together with reference TRBV9 and TRBJ2-7, the CDR3 gives the full variable domain: DSGVTQTPKHLITATGQRVTLRCSPRSGDLSVYWYQQSLDQGLQFLIQYYNGEERAKGNILERFSAQQFPDLHSELNLSSLELGDSALYFCASSVAPQSDYEQYFGPGTRLTVT.

J is TRBJ1-1 and V is TRBV11-3; TRBD1 might be the D (5 bases). V shed 6 bases and J shed 2 bases, with 16 bases lying between them. The CDR3 is 15 residues long. Germline V gene lookup returns CDR1 SGHNT and CDR2 YENEEA. As DNA, the CDR3 is TGTGCCAGCAGTTGGGTCAGGGAACTAAACACTGAAGCTTTCTTT. Amino acid sequence: CASSWVRELNTEAFF.

This clone was recorded only once. The chain joins TRBV21-1 to TRBJ1-5; the table gives TRBD1 as D, unverified against the DNA. TRBV21-1 is an annotated pseudogene. This CDR3 contains 13 residues. The CDR3 sequence is CASTRDFYQPQHF. CDR3 DNA: TGTGCCAGCACCAGGGATTTCTATCAGCCCCAGCATTTT.

This clone was seen a single time. This chain connects TRBV6-6 to TRBJ1-1, with D maybe TRBD1 (5 bases). Germline V lookup: CDR1 MNHNY, CDR2 SVGAGI (reference sequence). The CDR3 is made up of 15 amino acids. V lost 6 bases, J lost 4 bases, and 18 bases lay in between. CDR3 coding DNA: TGTGCCAGCAGCCATTCGGCGGGGGGGGGCACTGAAGCTTTCTTT. This codes for CASSHSAGGGTEAFF.

Comments on this clone: Other DNA sequences of this sample code for an identical CDR3. The chain joins TRBV27 to TRBJ2-7, with a tentative D call TRBD2 (5 bases). This CDR3 region has 13 residues. Trimming shortened V by 6 bases and J by 4 bases, and 13 bases separated the two germline ends. Germline CDR1 and CDR2: MNHEY and SMNVEV (reference sequence). The CDR3 sequence is CASSLAGRYEQYF. Written as DNA, the CDR3 is TGTGCCAGCAGCCTAGCTGGTAGGTACGAGCAGTACTTC.

The chain joins TRBV29-1 to TRBJ1-4; a possible D gene is TRBD1 (5 bases). The V gene lost 8 bases and the J gene lost 2 bases, with 15 bases spanning the gap. Germline CDR1 is SQVTM and CDR2 is ANQGSEA. The CDR3 loop spans 14 amino acids. The CDR3 DNA sequence: TGCAGCATCTCGCGGGGGTCTACTAATGAAAAACTGTTTTTT. It translates to CSISRGSTNEKLFF.

The V gene is TRBV7-6, the J gene TRBJ2-7, with TRBD2 matching over 9 bases. CDR1 is SGHVS, CDR2 FNYEAQ, per germline. V trimming: 4 bases; J trimming: 5 bases; junction bases outside the gene matches: 6. The length of the CDR3 is 14 residues. In nucleotides, the CDR3 is TGTGCCAGCAGCTACCGGACTAGCGCCCACGAGCAGTACTTC. This gives the protein CASSYRTSAHEQYF.

This clone was detected once. The V call is TRBV7-3, the J call TRBJ1-1, with a weak D call TRBD1 (6 bases). This CDR3 region has 13 residues. V was clipped by 0 bases and J by 10 bases, with 12 bases between them. Germline V gene lookup returns CDR1 SGHTA and CDR2 FQGTGA. The CDR3 bases are TGTGCCAGCAGCTTAACTTCACAGGGTGGAGCTTTCTTT. Amino acids: CASSLTSQGGAFF.

The chain combines TRBV19 with TRBJ2-1; 11 bases align to TRBD2. Germline CDR1 LNHDA, CDR2 SQIVND (reference sequence). The V and J ends lost 7 bases and 4 bases, in that order; junction bases with no gene match: 6. The CDR3 loop spans 15 amino acids. CDR3 sequence reads: CASTGGLADYNEQFF. In nucleotides, the CDR3 is TGTGCCAGTACTGGGGGACTAGCGGATTACAATGAGCAGTTCTTC.

The V gene is TRBV29-1, the J gene TRBJ1-3; no reliable D call. Germline V lookup: CDR1 SQVTM, CDR2 ANQGSEA. V was cut by 5 bases and J by 0 bases, with 11 bases left in between. The CDR3 extends over 14 amino acids. CDR3 protein: CSVLTPTSGNTIYF. The CDR3 bases are TGCAGCGTTCTGACACCGACCTCTGGAAACACCATATATTTT.

This rearrangement joins TRBV28 to TRBJ1-2; 7 nucleotides agree with TRBD1. The germline V gene encodes CDR1 MDHEN and CDR2 SYDVKM. The V and J ends lost 3 bases and 7 bases, in that order; junction bases with no gene match: 2. This CDR3 has 12 residues. CDR3 nucleotides: TGTGCCAGCAGTTTGCCAGGGGGTGGCTACACCTTC. It specifies CASSLPGGGYTF.

This clone showed up just once. The J gene is TRBJ2-7, the V gene TRBV4-1, with 11 bases identical to TRBD2. With 5 bases clipped from V and 7 bases from J, the junction kept 10 bases outside the gene matches. Germline V lookup: CDR1 MGHRA, CDR2 YSYEKL. This CDR3 has 15 residues. CDR3 DNA: TGCGCCAGCAGCTTTATAGCGGGAGGGCTGGAAGAGCAGTACTTC. Amino acids: CASSFIAGGLEEQYF.

The rearrangement uses TRBV13 and TRBJ1-4; D unclear. This CDR3 has 17 amino acids. Germline loops: CDR1 PRHDT, CDR2 FYEKMQ (reference sequence). The V gene lost 1 base and the J gene lost 0 bases, with 12 bases spanning the gap. The CDR3 DNA is TGTGCCAGCAGCTTAGCCTTCAGCGGAGCAACTAATGAAAAACTGTTTTTT. Translation: CASSLAFSGATNEKLFF.

V usage is TRBV15 and J usage is TRBJ2-6; 9 positions agree with TRBD2. Germline V CDR1 and CDR2: LNHNV, YYDKDF (reference sequence). The CDR3 contains 18 residues. V lost 0 bases and J lost 2; bases outside the gene matches: 5. CDR3 sequence (DNA): TGTGCCACCAGCAGAGATGGCGGGAGGGCGGCTGGGGCCAACGTCCTGACTTTC. This sequence encodes CATSRDGGRAAGANVLTF.

The chain is built from TRBV4-1 and TRBJ2-7; 10 nucleotides line up with TRBD1. The CDR3 runs to 16 residues. CDR1 is MGHRA, CDR2 YSYEKL, per germline. V shed 1 base and J 0 bases; nucleotides not matched to a gene: 3. This CDR3 reads CASSQGTGGYSYEQYF. The DNA of the CDR3 is TGCGCCAGCAGCCAAGGGACAGGGGGGTACTCCTACGAGCAGTACTTC.

This chain uses TRBV6-5 with TRBJ2-3, with D maybe TRBD2 (5 bases). Germline CDR1 is MNHEY and CDR2 is SVGAGI. The CDR3 length is 15 residues. V was clipped by 0 bases and J by 0 bases, with 7 bases between them. Here the CDR3 DNA reads TGTGCCAGCAGTTACTCTACGGGAAGCACAGATACGCAGTATTTT. As protein: CASSYSTGSTDTQYF.